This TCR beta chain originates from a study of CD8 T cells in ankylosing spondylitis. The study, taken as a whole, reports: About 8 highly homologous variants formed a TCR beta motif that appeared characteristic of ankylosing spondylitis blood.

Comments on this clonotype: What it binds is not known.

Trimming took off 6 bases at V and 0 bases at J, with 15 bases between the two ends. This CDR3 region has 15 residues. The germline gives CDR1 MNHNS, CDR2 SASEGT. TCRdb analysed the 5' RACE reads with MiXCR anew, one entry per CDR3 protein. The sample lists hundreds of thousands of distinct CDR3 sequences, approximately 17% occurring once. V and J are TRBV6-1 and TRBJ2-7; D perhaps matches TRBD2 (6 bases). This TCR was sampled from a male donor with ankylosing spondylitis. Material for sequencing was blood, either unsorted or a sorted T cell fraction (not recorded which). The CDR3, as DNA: TGTGCCAGCAGAGCCCCGGGACTGGACTCCTACGAGCAGTACTTC. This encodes CASRAPGLDSYEQYF.